Shown below are 16 T cell receptor beta chains from a single sample sequenced in a study of blood T cell repertoires in COVID-19. Profiled with immunoSEQ multiplex PCR; TCRdb holds only in-frame clones, not every one. Here the sample spans 100,000 to 150,000 clones, approximately 83% being singletons. Material for sequencing was peripheral blood. Receptors were obtained from a woman between 45 and 65 years old with acute or convalescent COVID-19.

This chain's CDR3 is CASSLVSGGSYNEQFF. The CDR3, as DNA: TGTGCCAGCAGCTTAGTTTCCGGGGGCTCCTACAATGAGCAGTTCTTC. This chain joins TRBV7-2 and TRBJ2-1; weak D call: TRBD2 (6 bases). Germline V CDR1 and CDR2: SGHTA, FQGNSA. The CDR3 totals 16 residues. Trimming cost V 1 base and J 0 bases, with 10 bases left between them. Full variable domain (outside the CDR3, taken from reference TRBV7-2 and TRBJ2-1): GAGVSQSPSNKVTEKGKDVELRCDPISGHTALYWYRQSLGQGLEFLIYFQGNSAPDKSGLPSDRFSAERTGGSVSTLTIQRTQQEDSAVYLCASSLVSGGSYNEQFFGPGTRLTVL.

A note on this clone: This specimen includes other DNA sequences encoding the same CDR3. The genes are TRBV30 and TRBJ1-1, with D perhaps matching TRBD1 (5 bases). V gave up 2 bases and J gave up 1 base, with 8 bases separating them. This CDR3 comprises 13 residues. CDR1 and CDR2 (germline): GTSNPN, SVGIG (reference sequence). DNA of the CDR3: TGTGCCTGGAGTACGCAGGGGAACACTGAAGCTTTCTTT. Its protein is CAWSTQGNTEAFF. The full variable domain, in which reference TRBV30 and TRBJ1-1 provide the parts outside the CDR3, is SQTIHQWPATLVQPVGSPLSLECTVEGTSNPNLYWYRQAAGRGLQLLFYSVGIGQISSEVPQNLSASRPQDRQFILSSKKLLLSDSGFYLCAWSTQGNTEAFFGQGTRLTVV.

This clone was detected a few times. V and J are TRBV30 and TRBJ1-1, with 9 bases identical to TRBD1. Trimming removed 1 base from V and 1 base from J; junction bases left unmatched: 10. Germline lookup yields CDR1 GTSNPN and CDR2 SVGIG (reference sequence). The CDR3 extends over 17 amino acids. The CDR3: CAWSAGTGKNWNTEAFF. In DNA, the CDR3 is TGTGCCTGGAGTGCCGGGACAGGGAAAAATTGGAACACTGAAGCTTTCTTT. Filled out from reference TRBV30 and TRBJ1-1, the complete variable domain reads SQTIHQWPATLVQPVGSPLSLECTVEGTSNPNLYWYRQAAGRGLQLLFYSVGIGQISSEVPQNLSASRPQDRQFILSSKKLLLSDSGFYLCAWSAGTGKNWNTEAFFGQGTRLTVV.

The V gene is TRBV4-1, the J gene TRBJ1-4; a weak D match, TRBD1 (6 bases). In germline, CDR1 is MGHRA, CDR2 YSYEKL. V lost 0 bases, J lost 4 bases, and 12 bases lay in between. This CDR3 region has 16 residues. CDR3 sequence reads: CASSQETGTSNEKLFF. The CDR3 DNA reads TGCGCCAGCAGCCAAGAGACCGGGACAAGTAATGAAAAACTGTTTTTT.

The chain has TRBV14 and TRBJ2-7; tentatively, D is TRBD1 (6 bases). Germline V gene lookup returns CDR1 SGHDN and CDR2 FVKESK. The CDR3 runs 13 residues. V lost 2 bases to trimming and J lost 9 bases, with 14 bases between them. The CDR3 sequence: CASSQLTGGRQYF. As DNA, the CDR3 is TGTGCCAGCAGCCAATTGACAGGAGGCCGGCAGTACTTC.

V usage is TRBV9 and J usage is TRBJ1-5, with D unclear. Germline CDR1 reads SGDLS; CDR2 reads YYNGEE. V was clipped by 4 bases and J by 0 bases, with 5 bases between them. This CDR3 has 13 residues. CDR3 sequence reads: CASSQYSNQPQHF. CDR3 in DNA: TGTGCCAGCAGCCAGTATAGCAATCAGCCCCAGCATTTT. Together with reference TRBV9 and TRBJ1-5, the CDR3 gives the full variable domain: DSGVTQTPKHLITATGQRVTLRCSPRSGDLSVYWYQQSLDQGLQFLIQYYNGEERAKGNILERFSAQQFPDLHSELNLSSLELGDSALYFCASSQYSNQPQHFGDGTRLSIL.

The gene calls are TRBV3-1 (or the pseudogene TRBV3-2) and TRBJ2-3; 8 nucleotides match TRBD2. With 6 bases clipped from V and 2 bases from J, the junction kept 10 bases outside the gene matches. The CDR3 runs to 16 residues. Germline V gives CDR1 LGHDT, CDR2 YNNKEL (reference sequence). The CDR3 spells CASSYERGRLTDTQYF. CDR3 DNA sequence: TGTGCCAGCAGTTACGAGCGGGGGCGCCTCACAGATACGCAGTATTTT.

The count of this clone is one. The genes are TRBV27 and TRBJ1-1, with D unresolved. The CDR3 consists of 13 residues. Looked up from germline, CDR1 is MNHEY and CDR2 is SMNVEV (reference sequence). The V end lost 6 bases, the J end lost 10 bases, and 18 bases lay between the germline ends. The CDR3: CASSSLVGTGAFF. For the CDR3, the DNA is TGTGCCAGCAGCTCTCTGGTTGGTACCGGAGCTTTCTTT.

This clone was counted at least ten times. This rearrangement joins TRBV2 to TRBJ2-1; possibly TRBD1 for D (7 bases). Germline V gene sequence: CDR1 SNHLY, CDR2 FYNNEI. This CDR3 is built from 14 residues. V was shortened by 3 bases and J by 9 bases, with 15 bases between the two germline ends. The chain's CDR3 is CASSDRRGQGEQFF. CDR3 nucleotides: TGTGCCAGCAGTGATCGGAGGGGGCAAGGTGAGCAGTTCTTC.

This clone was observed a few times. DNA for the CDR3: TGTGCTAGTGGGACCACCTCAGGCACCTACACCTTC. It translates to CASGTTSGTYTF. The chain recombines TRBV12-5 with TRBJ1-2; D ambiguous. V dropped 6 bases and J dropped 10 bases, with 15 bases sitting between them. This CDR3 contains 12 residues. CDR1 is LGHNT and CDR2 is FRNRAP in the germline V gene.

This chain connects TRBV19 to TRBJ2-5; possibly TRBD1 for D (5 bases). Trimming stripped 7 bases from V and 5 bases from J, with 14 bases between. This CDR3 is built from 13 residues. In germline, CDR1 is LNHDA, CDR2 SQIVND (reference sequence). The CDR3 DNA reads as TGTGCCAGTACTTCAGGGTTTGGGGAGACCCAGTACTTC. Protein: CASTSGFGETQYF. Using reference TRBV19 and TRBJ2-5 for the parts outside the CDR3, the full variable domain is DGGITQSPKYLFRKEGQNVTLSCEQNLNHDAMYWYRQDPGQGLRLIYYSQIVNDFQKGDIAEGYSVSREKKESFPLTVTSAQKNPTAFYLCASTSGFGETQYFGPGTRLLVL.

This clone came up once. V gene TRBV24-1 combines with J gene TRBJ1-5, with TRBD1 as a possible D gene (5 bases). The CDR3 is 14 amino acids. V was pared by 4 bases and J by 3 bases, with 9 bases between. The germline CDR1 and CDR2 sequences are KGHDR and SFDVKD. The CDR3: CATSDPGLNQPQHF. As DNA, the CDR3 is TGTGCCACCAGTGACCCGGGACTCAATCAGCCCCAGCATTTT.

The V call is TRBV13, the J call TRBJ2-3, with TRBD2 matching 11 bases. The germline V gene encodes CDR1 PRHDT and CDR2 FYEKMQ (reference sequence). The J segment lost 0 bases and the V segment lost 5 bases, leaving 10 bases of the junction unmatched. The CDR3 totals 18 residues. CDR3 in DNA: TGTGCCAGCAGCCGCTCTAGCGGGGGGACCTCTAGCACAGATACGCAGTATTTT. The encoded protein is CASSRSSGGTSSTDTQYF. The full variable domain, with the rest looked up from reference TRBV13 and TRBJ2-3, is AAGVIQSPRHLIKEKRETATLKCYPIPRHDTVYWYQQGPGQDPQFLISFYEKMQSDKGSIPDRFSAQQFSDYHSELNMSSLELGDSALYFCASSRSSGGTSSTDTQYFGPGTRLTVL.

This clone appeared a single time. The chain has TRBV5-1 and TRBJ2-5, with TRBD1 matching 7 bases. Germline V lookup: CDR1 SGHRS, CDR2 YFSETQ. CDR3 size: 17 residues. The ends lost 0 bases at V and 5 bases at J; junction bases unmatched: 13. The CDR3 bases are TGCGCCAGCAGCTTGGGGGACAGCCTCGAATGGAGGGAGACCCAGTACTTC. Its translation: CASSLGDSLEWRETQYF.

This chain joins TRBV2 and TRBJ1-2, with 10 positions matching TRBD1. There are 13 residues in the CDR3. J was trimmed by 8 bases and V by 6 bases; bases with no gene match: 6. Per the germline V gene, CDR1 is SNHLY and CDR2 is FYNNEI. CDR3 loop: CASRLGTGEGYTF. In DNA form, the CDR3 reads TGTGCCAGCAGGTTGGGGACAGGGGAAGGCTACACCTTC.

This chain connects TRBV4-1 to TRBJ2-5, with TRBD1 identical over 11 bases. Looked up from germline, CDR1 is MGHRA and CDR2 is YSYEKL. This CDR3 has 15 residues. V lost 5 bases and J lost 5; bases outside the gene matches: 7. The CDR3, as DNA: TGCGCCAGCAGCGGCCGGGACAGGGGGTACGAGACCCAGTACTTC. Its translation: CASSGRDRGYETQYF.